These 18 T cell receptor beta chains share one sample of origin, sequenced in a study of identical twins. TCRdb re-called the 5' RACE reads with MiXCR, one entry per CDR3 protein. The table shows about 470,000 distinct CDR3 sequences, with around 24% occurring only once. These data also featured in a second study, about T cells expressing NK-cell markers.

Material for sequencing was CD4+ T cells sorted from blood. The receptors stem from a young woman in good health.

The rearrangement links TRBV20-1 to TRBJ2-5; TRBD2 aligns across 7 bases. Germline V gene sequence: CDR1 DFQATT, CDR2 SNEGSKA (reference sequence). With V trimmed by 3 bases and J by 5 bases, 12 bases remained unmatched. This CDR3 contains 15 residues. The CDR3 loop reads CSARGTASGGETQYF. Here the CDR3 DNA reads TGCAGTGCTAGGGGGACGGCTAGCGGTGGGGAGACCCAGTACTTC.

This clonotype was counted once. V usage is TRBV21-1 and J usage is TRBJ2-7; TRBD2, as called in the table, went unchecked against the DNA. TRBV21-1 is a pseudogene segment. The CDR3 length is 16 residues. CDR3 nucleotides: TGTGCCAGCAGCAAACGAGGGAGACTACCAACCTACGAGCAGTACTTC. It translates to CASSKRGRLPTYEQYF.

This clonotype showed up just a few times. The chain employs TRBV12-3 or TRBV12-4 and TRBJ2-1, with 9 bases that match TRBD2. Unmatched junction bases numbered 4, after V lost 5 bases and J lost 2 bases. The length of the CDR3 is 15 residues. The CDR3 sequence is CASSPAGGTYNEQFF. In DNA, the CDR3 is TGTGCCAGCAGTCCAGCGGGGGGAACCTACAATGAGCAGTTCTTC.

The chain carries TRBV29-1 and TRBJ2-7; D possibly matches TRBD1 or TRBD2 (6 bases each). The CDR3 length is 11 residues. Per the germline V gene, CDR1 is SQVTM and CDR2 is ANQGSEA. Trimming left V 7 bases short and J 4 bases short, with 11 bases between. The CDR3 DNA reads TGCAGCGCCCGGAGGGGGTACGAGCAGTACTTC. Translating gives CSARRGYEQYF.

This chain uses TRBV7-8 with TRBJ1-1, with TRBD1 matching over 9 bases. The V segment lost 1 base and the J segment 5 bases; nucleotides outside the gene matches: 5. The CDR3 contains 15 residues. CDR1 and CDR2 from the germline V gene are SGHVS and FQNEAQ. CDR3 nucleotide sequence: TGTGCCAGCAGCTTAGTACGGGACAGGGATACTGAAGCTTTCTTT. It yields the protein CASSLVRDRDTEAFF.

This clonotype was detected a few times. V gene TRBV12-3 or TRBV12-4 combines with J gene TRBJ2-6; 7 nucleotides align to TRBD1. There are 17 residues in the CDR3. Trimming cost V 4 bases and J 3 bases; bases outside gene matches: 9. Written as DNA, the CDR3 is TGTGCCAGCAGTTACGGGACAGTCCCCCATGGGGCCAACGTCCTGACTTTC. Its protein product is CASSYGTVPHGANVLTF.

The chain combines TRBV7-9 with TRBJ1-6; perhaps TRBD1 as D (5 bases). Germline V gene lookup returns CDR1 SEHNR and CDR2 FQNEAQ (reference sequence). The CDR3 runs 16 residues. Trimming cost V 8 bases and J 7 bases, with 21 bases left between them. The CDR3 spells CASGSKGTRRNSPLHF. The CDR3 bases are TGTGCCAGCGGTAGTAAGGGGACCCGGCGGAATTCACCCCTCCACTTT. Full variable domain (remainder filled in from reference TRBV7-9 and TRBJ1-6): DTGVSQNPRHKITKRGQNVTFRCDPISEHNRLYWYRQTLGQGPEFLTYFQNEAQLEKSRLLSDRFSAERPKGSFSTLEIQRTEQGDSAMYLCASGSKGTRRNSPLHFGNGTRLTVT.

The chain uses TRBV3-1 and TRBJ2-7; D gene uncertain. The CDR3 is 12 residues long. Germline V lookup: CDR1 LGHDT, CDR2 YNNKEL (reference sequence). Deletions cut 4 bases from V and 5 bases from J, with 9 bases between. In nucleotides, the CDR3 is TGTGCCAGCAGCCTCAGATCCCACGAGCAGTACTTC. Its protein is CASSLRSHEQYF.

This clonotype was counted between two and nine times. The J gene is TRBJ2-1, the V gene TRBV5-1; 11 nucleotides agree with TRBD2. The CDR3 consists of 15 residues. Trimming cost V 3 bases and J 4 bases; bases outside gene matches: 3. CDR1 and CDR2 (germline): SGHRS, YFSETQ. The CDR3 nucleotides are TGCGCCAGCAGCTGGGGACTAGCGGATTACAATGAGCAGTTCTTC. It codes for CASSWGLADYNEQFF. Full variable domain (outside the CDR3, taken from reference TRBV5-1 and TRBJ2-1): KAGVTQTPRYLIKTRGQQVTLSCSPISGHRSVSWYQQTPGQGLQFLFEYFSETQRNKGNFPGRFSGRQFSNSRSEMNVSTLELGDSALYLCASSWGLADYNEQFFGPGTRLTVL.

The CDR3 DNA sequence: TGCGCCAGTGCACCTCAGGACAGTCAAGAGACCCAGTACTTC. Translation gives CASAPQDSQETQYF. The rearrangement joins TRBV5-1 to TRBJ2-5, with D possibly TRBD1 on 6 matching bases. The CDR3 covers 14 residues. V shed 8 bases and J shed 2 bases, with 16 bases lying between them. Germline V CDR1 and CDR2: SGHRS, YFSETQ.

The chain joins TRBV30 to TRBJ2-7; 10 positions agree with TRBD1. This CDR3 is built from 17 residues. Germline-derived CDR1 and CDR2 are GTSNPN and SVGIG (reference sequence). Losses at the gene ends were 5 bases for V and 0 bases for J; bases not matched to a gene: 13. CDR3 DNA sequence: TGTGCCTGGTCCACTTCCCGGACAGGGGGATTCTCCTACGAGCAGTACTTC. It is translated as CAWSTSRTGGFSYEQYF.

The gene calls are TRBV6-1 and TRBJ2-6; D is possibly TRBD1 or TRBD2 (6 bases each). The CDR3 runs 18 residues. Per the germline V gene, CDR1 is MNHNS and CDR2 is SASEGT. V dropped 7 bases and J dropped 3 bases, with 22 bases sitting between them. As DNA, the CDR3 is TGTGCCAGCAACACGGCCCGGGGGCAGGGGCTTGGGGCCAACGTCCTGACTTTC. This gives the protein CASNTARGQGLGANVLTF.

This clonotype has more than one count but fewer than ten. The chain is built from TRBV10-3 and TRBJ2-1; D is ambiguous. The length of the CDR3 is 15 residues. V dropped 3 bases and J dropped 4 bases, with 13 bases sitting between them. Germline-derived CDR1 and CDR2 are ENHRY and SYGVKD. The CDR3 DNA reads TGTGCCATCAGTGATCTCCCCTTGCCTTACAATGAGCAGTTCTTC. It specifies CAISDLPLPYNEQFF.

The CDR3 DNA sequence: TGCAGTGCCGCCCTCAGCCCTTCGGGCTATGGCTACACCTTC. Amino acids: CSAALSPSGYGYTF. The chain uses TRBV20-1 and TRBJ1-2; D gene unclear. V was shortened by 6 bases and J by 4 bases, with 18 bases between the two germline ends. From germline, CDR1 is DFQATT and CDR2 SNEGSKA (reference sequence). This CDR3 is built from 14 residues.

Only a few counts were recorded for this clonotype. The rearrangement uses TRBV12-3 or TRBV12-4 and TRBJ1-6, with D uncertain. The length of the CDR3 is 12 residues. V shed 3 bases and J shed 8 bases, with 5 bases lying between them. The CDR3 DNA follows: TGTGCCAGCAGTTTCCCCCATTCACCCCTCCACTTT. Its protein product is CASSFPHSPLHF.

This clonotype was counted a few times. V and J are TRBV30 and TRBJ2-7; the D gene is possibly TRBD1 (6 bases). The CDR3 totals 14 residues. Trimming left V 3 bases short and J 6 bases short, with 18 bases between. CDR1 GTSNPN and CDR2 SVGIG come from the germline V gene (reference sequence). CDR3 nucleotide sequence: TGTGCCTGGAGCGCAAAGCGGACAGCTTTCGAGCAGTACTTC. As protein: CAWSAKRTAFEQYF.

This clonotype was counted a few times. This chain links TRBV7-2 with TRBJ2-7; D remains unclear. V lost 3 bases, J lost 4 bases, and 7 bases lay in between. Germline values: CDR1 SGHTA, CDR2 FQGNSA. The CDR3 runs to 12 residues. The CDR3 is CASSFSRYEQYF. As DNA, the CDR3 is TGTGCCAGCAGCTTCTCTCGTTACGAGCAGTACTTC.

J is TRBJ2-1 and V is TRBV11-2, with D uncertain. Germline CDR1 is SGHAT and CDR2 is FQNNGV. The CDR3 loop spans 16 amino acids. V dropped 1 base and J dropped 3 bases, with 13 bases sitting between them. The CDR3 DNA reads as TGTGCCAGCAGCTTAGGCTCCTTGACCTTCTACAATGAGCAGTTCTTC. It codes for CASSLGSLTFYNEQFF.